The rows below give T cell receptor beta chains drawn from one sample of a study of blood T cell repertoires in COVID-19. Libraries were prepared by immunoSEQ multiplex PCR; TCRdb keeps only in-frame clonotypes and omits some of them. This table has around 250,000 clones, approximately 85% appearing once. The sequenced sample was PBMCs or T cells enriched from blood (not recorded which). Receptor source: a woman aged 45-65 years who had been exposed to COVID-19. CDR3s include the opening cysteine and the closing phenylalanine or tryptophan. D genes are given only for firm matches. Where a row states a size, it is once, few, many or the class of an expanded clone; other rows omit it.

j_call	d_call	v_call	clone_size	cdr3_aa	cdr3_nt
TRBJ2-1	TRBD2	TRBV19	NA	CASSLRTSGYYNEQFF	TGTGCCAGTAGCCTGAGGACTAGCGGGTACTACAATGAGCAGTTCTTC
TRBJ1-2	TRBD1	TRBV2	NA	CASSLGQGAPNGYTF	TGTGCCAGCAGTCTGGGACAGGGGGCACCCAATGGCTACACCTTC
TRBJ2-1	TRBD2	TRBV18	NA	CASSSRTSGGLVGNEQFF	TGTGCCAGCTCATCCAGGACTAGCGGGGGGTTAGTAGGCAATGAGCAGTTCTTC
TRBJ2-2	TRBD1	TRBV11-2	NA	CASSLVTGGNTGELFF	TGTGCCAGCAGCTTAGTAACAGGGGGGAACACCGGGGAGCTGTTTTTT
TRBJ1-4	NA	TRBV7-9	NA	CASSLAGGTEKLFF	TGTGCCAGCAGCTTGGCGGGGGGGACTGAAAAACTGTTTTTT
TRBJ1-1	NA	TRBV14	NA	CASSQRGGSTEAFF	TGTGCCAGCAGCCAGAGGGGGGGGAGCACTGAAGCTTTCTTT
TRBJ1-1	NA	TRBV18	NA	CASSGGTGTEAFF	TGTGCCAGCTCAGGCGGGACGGGAACTGAAGCTTTCTTT
TRBJ1-6	NA	TRBV5-1	NA	CASSLGPGLNSPLHF	TGCGCCAGCAGCTTGGGTCCAGGACTTAATTCACCCCTCCACTTT
TRBJ1-3	NA	TRBV7-2	NA	CASSLFLLSGNTIYF	TGTGCCAGCAGCTTATTCTTACTCTCTGGAAACACCATATATTTT
TRBJ1-5	NA	TRBV12-3/TRBV12-4	NA	CASSSLGNQPQHF	TGTGCCAGCAGCTCCCTAGGCAATCAGCCCCAGCATTTT
TRBJ1-5	NA	TRBV3-1/TRBV3-2	NA	CASSQDADQPQHF	TGTGCCAGCAGCCAAGATGCAGATCAGCCCCAGCATTTT
TRBJ2-3	NA	TRBV10-3	NA	CAISEWGPSSTDTQYF	TGTGCCATCAGTGAGTGGGGGCCCTCTAGCACAGATACGCAGTATTTT
TRBJ1-2	NA	TRBV6-5	few	CASTQLGGDRSGYTF	TGTGCCAGCACCCAACTGGGAGGGGACCGAAGTGGCTACACCTTC
TRBJ1-1	NA	TRBV3-1/TRBV3-2	NA	CASSQDLWSLNTGGFF	TGTGCCAGCAGCCAAGATCTGTGGTCCTTGAACACTGGAGGTTTCTTT
TRBJ1-2	TRBD1	TRBV18	NA	CASSLGQGMNGYTF	TGTGCCAGCTCCCTGGGACAGGGAATGAATGGCTACACCTTC
TRBJ1-2	TRBD1	TRBV6-6	NA	CASSYSTGQGSGYTF	TGTGCCAGCAGTTACAGTACGGGACAGGGCTCTGGCTACACCTTC
TRBJ2-5	TRBD1	TRBV11-1	NA	CASSLIGGQTETQYF	TGTGCCAGCAGCTTAATTGGGGGACAGACGGAGACCCAGTACTTC
TRBJ1-6	NA	TRBV4-1	NA	CASSASGTGNSPLHF	TGCGCCAGCAGCGCCTCGGGTACAGGGAATTCACCCCTCCACTTT
TRBJ1-2	TRBD1	TRBV9	NA	CASSGRQGGYGYTF	TGTGCCAGCAGCGGTCGACAGGGAGGCTATGGCTACACCTTC
TRBJ1-2	NA	TRBV6-4	NA	CASSVRGEGYGYTF	TGTGCCAGCAGTGTTCGCGGGGAGGGCTATGGCTACACCTTC
TRBJ2-6	TRBD1	TRBV28	NA	CASSLTAGGAYGANVLTF	TGTGCCAGCAGTTTAACGGCAGGGGGCGCATATGGGGCCAACGTCCTGACTTTC
TRBJ1-2	TRBD1	TRBV6-5	few	CASSQQGSSGYTF	TGTGCCAGCAGCCAACAGGGGTCAAGTGGCTACACCTTC
TRBJ2-3	NA	TRBV5-6	NA	CAIRGGRRNTQYF	TGTGCCATCAGGGGAGGCCGACGGAATACGCAGTATTTT
TRBJ2-1	TRBD2	TRBV6-2/TRBV6-3	NA	CASSYGGGYNEQFF	TGTGCCAGCAGTTATGGCGGGGGATACAATGAGCAGTTCTTC
TRBJ1-1	TRBD1	TRBV4-1	NA	CASSVRQGAPEAFF	TGCGCCAGCAGCGTCCGACAGGGGGCCCCTGAAGCTTTCTTT
TRBJ2-3	NA	TRBV28	once	CASSSYREGSDTQYF	TGTGCCAGCAGTTCATACAGGGAGGGATCAGATACGCAGTATTTT
TRBJ1-4	NA	TRBV29-1	NA	CSVREGLSGEKLFF	TGCAGCGTCCGAGAGGGCCTATCGGGGGAAAAACTGTTTTTT
TRBJ2-1	TRBD2	TRBV7-9	NA	CASSTSGVVYNEQFF	TGTGCCAGCAGCACTAGCGGGGTTGTCTACAATGAGCAGTTCTTC
TRBJ1-6	TRBD1	TRBV2	once	CASSENRGFYSPLHF	TGTGCCAGCAGTGAGAACAGGGGGTTTTATTCACCCCTCCACTTT
TRBJ1-1	TRBD1	TRBV2	NA	CASSDPGTGNTEAFF	TGTGCCAGCAGCGACCCCGGGACAGGGAACACTGAAGCTTTCTTT
TRBJ2-1	TRBD2	TRBV6-4	few	CASSGSSGTYNEQFF	TGTGCCAGCAGTGGGTCTAGCGGGACCTACAATGAGCAGTTCTTC
TRBJ2-2	NA	TRBV18	NA	CASSPRDSFTGELFF	TGTGCCAGCTCACCACGAGATAGCTTTACCGGGGAGCTGTTTTTT
TRBJ1-1	TRBD1	TRBV4-1	NA	CASSLRDRNTEAFF	TGCGCCAGCAGCCTACGGGACAGGAACACTGAAGCTTTCTTT
TRBJ2-2	TRBD1	TRBV10-3	NA	CAISSGQGIGAGELFF	TGTGCCATCAGCTCCGGACAGGGTATTGGCGCCGGGGAGCTGTTTTTT
TRBJ1-5	NA	TRBV6-5	NA	CASRTSWRSNQPQHF	TGTGCCAGCAGGACCTCGTGGCGGAGCAATCAGCCCCAGCATTTT
TRBJ2-3	NA	TRBV4-3	once	CASSQLAGAGDTQYF	TGCGCCAGCAGCCAATTGGCGGGGGCGGGAGATACGCAGTATTTT
TRBJ2-1	TRBD2	TRBV7-2	NA	CASSPLGGGAPEQFF	TGTGCCAGCAGCCCCTTAGGCGGGGGGGCCCCTGAGCAGTTCTTC
TRBJ2-3	NA	TRBV5-4	NA	CASSNEGGGRTITSTDTQYF	TGTGCCAGCAGCAATGAGGGAGGGGGGCGGACCATAACTAGCACAGATACGCAGTATTTT
TRBJ2-3	NA	TRBV9	NA	CASSLRGTAWGTDTQYF	TGTGCCAGCAGCCTACGGGGGACCGCTTGGGGCACAGATACGCAGTATTTT
TRBJ1-6	TRBD1	TRBV6-4	NA	CASSRQGGVGSPLHF	TGTGCCAGCAGTCGACAGGGAGGCGTTGGATCACCCCTCCACTTT
TRBJ2-5	NA	TRBV3-1/TRBV3-2	NA	CASSQVGGAQETQYF	TGTGCCAGCAGCCAAGTTGGGGGGGCTCAAGAGACCCAGTACTTC
TRBJ2-3	TRBD2	TRBV11-2	NA	CATGGSDTQYF	TGTGCCACGGGGGGGTCAGATACGCAGTATTTT
TRBJ2-7	TRBD1	TRBV3-1/TRBV3-2	NA	CASTPGTGDAEQYF	TGTGCCAGCACCCCGGGGACAGGGGACGCCGAGCAGTACTTC
TRBJ1-1	NA	TRBV5-1	NA	CATSFIPGNTEAFF	TGCGCCACCTCATTTATCCCCGGGAACACTGAAGCTTTCTTT
TRBJ1-2	TRBD1	TRBV19	NA	CASSIQGETYGYTF	TGTGCCAGTAGTATCCAGGGGGAGACCTATGGCTACACCTTC
TRBJ1-4	NA	TRBV4-3	NA	CASSQDQGVSNEKLFF	TGCGCCAGCAGCCAAGATCAAGGGGTGTCTAATGAAAAACTGTTTTTT
TRBJ2-1	TRBD2	TRBV7-6	NA	CASSTPQLAGGPDEQFF	TGTGCCAGCAGCACCCCTCAACTAGCGGGGGGGCCTGATGAGCAGTTCTTC
TRBJ2-1	TRBD2	TRBV2	few	CASKGGGSYNEQFF	TGTGCCAGCAAGGGCGGGGGGTCCTACAATGAGCAGTTCTTC
TRBJ2-7	TRBD2	TRBV5-1	NA	CASSSGGRDESYEQYF	TGCGCCAGCAGCTCCGGTGGGAGGGACGAATCCTACGAGCAGTACTTC
TRBJ2-3	NA	TRBV5-1	NA	CASKRQAALADTQYF	TGCGCTAGCAAGAGGCAGGCCGCTCTAGCGGATACGCAGTATTTT
TRBJ2-5	NA	TRBV7-2	few	CASSRSTGAVEDTQYF	TGTGCCAGCAGCAGATCCACTGGGGCAGTTGAAGATACCCAGTACTTC
TRBJ1-2	TRBD1	TRBV7-8	NA	CASSLGATGGSFDYGYTF	TGTGCCAGCAGCTTAGGGGCGACAGGGGGTAGTTTCGACTATGGCTACACCTTC
TRBJ1-2	NA	TRBV19	NA	CASGRQDKTGSYGYTF	TGTGCCAGTGGACGACAGGACAAAACGGGGTCCTATGGCTACACCTTC
TRBJ1-1	TRBD1	TRBV5-1	NA	CASSLQGAITEAFF	TGCGCCAGCAGCCTACAGGGGGCGATCACTGAAGCTTTCTTT